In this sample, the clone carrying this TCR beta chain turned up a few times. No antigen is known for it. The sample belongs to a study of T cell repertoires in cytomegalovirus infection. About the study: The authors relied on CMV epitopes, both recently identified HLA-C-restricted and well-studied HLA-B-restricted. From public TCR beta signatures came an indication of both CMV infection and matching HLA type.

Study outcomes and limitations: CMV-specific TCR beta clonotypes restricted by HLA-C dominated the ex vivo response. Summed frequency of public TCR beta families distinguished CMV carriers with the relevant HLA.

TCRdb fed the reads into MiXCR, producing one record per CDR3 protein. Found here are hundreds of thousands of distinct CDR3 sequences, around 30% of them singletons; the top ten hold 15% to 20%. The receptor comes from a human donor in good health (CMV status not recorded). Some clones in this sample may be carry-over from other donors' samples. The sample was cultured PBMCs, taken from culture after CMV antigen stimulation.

In DNA, the CDR3 is TGTGCCAGCAGTTTAGTCCAGATCTACGAGCAGTACTTC. Amino acids: CASSLVQIYEQYF. This rearrangement joins TRBV12-3 or TRBV12-4 to TRBJ2-7; D is unresolved. This CDR3 spans 13 amino acids. V lost 1 base to trimming and J lost 3 bases, with 7 bases between them.